This T cell receptor beta chain appears in the sequencing data of a study of shared clonotypes between healthy human individuals (dated by TCRdb to the early 2020s). Context from the whole study: Three men and a couple of women, aged 18 to 49 years, made up the cohort. The study deeply sequenced blood TCR repertoires of about 5 healthy adults to estimate repertoire size and the extent of clonotype sharing between individuals. Between about 0.85 and 9.5 billion PBMCs per donor were obtained by leukapheresis. For each donor, CD4 naive and CD4 memory were each run on three plates, CD8 naive on two plates, and CD8 memory on one plate. Different laboratories and diverse techniques were used to prepare libraries and sequence TCR repertoires, to increase sequencing depth and limit assay-specific biases.

Study-level results and caveats: Incomplete sequencing was indicated by rarefaction of sorted-subset datasets, despite the large sequencing depth. Larger estimated clonotype richness was generally found for naive subsets than for memory subsets. Sampling was restricted to blood, and TCR repertoires in tissues likely differ from the TCR repertoires found in blood. Compared with non-shared clonotypes, the clonotypes found in all four sorted-subset donors had higher generation probabilities. The small number of donors limited the genetic and exposure-history diversity represented. Pairwise subsampling indicated that sequencing depth was expected to affect the degree of clonotype sharing among donors. Across a handful of donors, 4.5% to 6.5% of naive CD4, roughly 3.3% of naive CD8, around 2.5% of memory CD4, and approximately 0.4% of memory CD8 clonotypes were shared.

TCR CDR3 regions were amplified from genomic DNA by multiplex PCR using the deep immunoSEQ assay. Extracted genomic DNA from each cell subset was spread evenly across all wells of several immunoSEQ 96-well plates, with each plate serving as a replicate. For sorted subsets, 200 to 250 ng of genomic DNA, equivalent to some 30,000 T cell genomes, went into each replicate PCR. Purified libraries were measured with a Qubit 3.0 fluorometer, size-checked on a Bioanalyzer 2100, and measured again with the KAPA Library Quantification kit. Every immunoSEQ 96-well plate was sequenced on a separate single-read 150-cycle Illumina NextSeq 550 flow cell. In the source study's methods: The immunoSEQ output contained only junctional sequences without quality scores, so filtering could not match that applied to full-length reads. Sequences were annotated with PyIR, a Python wrapper for IgBLAST v1.9, and V/J genes and CDR3 were assigned using IMGT germline references. Reads were filtered out if the reads had weak V/J assignments (E-value above 1e-6), no CDR3, stop codons, out-of-frame junctions, or ambiguous translated residues. V3J clonotypes were defined by identical inferred V gene, J gene, and CDR3 amino acid sequence. Percentage overlap between repertoires was computed as shared unique clonotypes divided by the size of the smaller repertoire. Repertoire richness was assessed with RTK rarefaction, the Chao1 estimator, and Recon v2.1 estimates of unobserved clonotypes. OLGA was used to compute generation probabilities for all TCRbeta clonotypes that the gDNA method yielded from a few donors. TCRdb retrieved this table from immuneACCESS and kept in-frame rearrangements only. Not all clones are present; in checked studies, unresolved V genes account for under half, and no reason is known for the remainder. Clonal size and the V and J genes are those of that table, whereas D and trimming came from the DNA. This sample holds about 1.5 million clones; around 98% were observed only once. Of the sample, roughly 0.45% is held by the ten largest clones.

The donors were healthy, HIV-negative adults with no recently reported acute infections or vaccinations. Every donor was a Caucasian adult living in Nashville, Tennessee, USA. CD4+ T cells were enriched by magnetic negative selection, after which naive cells were positively selected on CD45RA and the negative fraction was taken as the memory subset. Blood was collected by leukapheresis, and PBMCs were isolated by Ficoll-Histopaque density gradient centrifugation and then cryopreserved in liquid nitrogen vapor phase. Analytical flow cytometry was used to check the purity and quantity of every magnetically sorted T cell population. Each sorted fraction had its genomic DNA isolated and then quantified by UV absorbance on a Nanodrop 2000c. As concerns this clone: Its antigen is currently not known. One base away there is no much larger clone; base qualities are not given.

The CDR3 measures 16 amino acids from cysteine to phenylalanine. The sequence is cut down to CDR3 DNA, 48 bases in frame from base 1. The germline V gene gives CDR1 as SGHTA and CDR2 as FQGTGA. V is cut back by 4 bases and J by 3 bases, with 6 bases in the junction unmatched. The clonotype originates from a young man in good health. Material: naive CD4+ T cells sorted from blood. Per the publication, the cell subset or site label means: CD45RA+ positively selected. In this chain, TRBV7-3 is recombined with TRBJ2-1, with 10 central nucleotides matching TRBD2. The nucleotides are TGTGCCAGCAGCTCTGGACTAGCGGCCCTCTACAATGAGCAGTTCTTC. Its translation reads: CASSSGLAALYNEQFF.